This T cell receptor beta chain comes out of a study of blood T cell repertoires in COVID-19 (dated by TCRdb to between 2020 and 2021). Some background on the complete study: Collaborator samples came from the United States, Italy and Spain and covered acute and convalescent phases of COVID-19. The prospective study material was composed of cDNA or gDNA derived from T cells, B-cell-depleted T cells, or PBMCs. Subjects who had been exposed to COVID-19, were actively infected with it, or had recovered from it provided the deeply sampled blood TCRbeta repertoires that made up the dataset. The repertoires were made available in a free public database intended to serve as a resource for research on the immune response to SARS-CoV-2. Samples came from the ongoing ImmuneRACE study (first 160 participants) plus 1,254 subjects from 6 global collaborators. A de-identified subject ID, COVID-19 status, age in years and sex were almost always included in the sample metadata. HLA class I and class II types, where available, came from metadata supplied by the sample provider rather than from assay-based typing.

TCRbeta CDR3 regions were amplified from genomic DNA by means of the immunoSEQ Assay, a bias-controlled multiplex PCR. The study's processing was this. The number of nucleated cells in each sample was estimated from the amplification of reference gene primers within the assay. Sequence reads were collapsed and filtered to measure the absolute abundance of every unique TCRbeta CDR3 rearrangement. For each sample, productive Simpson clonality was calculated as the square root of Simpson's diversity index across productive rearrangements. TCRdb carries this immuneACCESS record with in-frame sequences only. Its versions omit some clonotypes, under half of them owing to an unresolved V gene in the studies checked, with the rest unexplained. That table gives V, J and clone size, and the DNA gave D and trimming. The sample records 15,000 to 20,000 clones, around 83% of which are singletons. The ten largest clones represent about 17% of the sample.

The collaborating institutions used their own protocols to collect whole blood in K2EDTA tubes. Collaborator samples were shipped for TCRbeta analysis as frozen whole blood, isolated PBMCs, or DNA extracted from either sample type. Summary of the overall study and its limitations: The quantity of clinical and demographic metadata differed by source and by participant and was supplied without curation.

V trim: 4 bases; J trim: 1 base; unmatched bases: 7. CDR3 length: 16 amino acids, cysteine to phenylalanine. Here the CDR3 DNA is all that survives: 48 bases in frame from base 1. The germline V gene provides CDR1 SGDLS and CDR2 YYNGEE. This clone has more than one count but fewer than ten. This clone's antigen is unknown. There are no base qualities to consult, and no much larger clone falls within one base. The sequenced sample consisted of peripheral blood. The source of this sequence is a man aged 70 or older with acute or convalescent COVID-19. This receptor chain uses TRBV9 and TRBJ2-5; a stretch of 10 junction bases matches TRBD2. Here is the DNA: TGTGCCAGCAGCCCTCTAGCGGGAGTTACCCAAGAGACCCAGTACTTC. It encodes CASSPLAGVTQETQYF.